There are a few counts of the clone carrying this TCR beta chain. TCR beta CDR3 sequences were amplified from RNA transcripts. First-round RT-PCR of the TCR CDR3 relied on the HTBI primer set. TCRdb processed the multiplex PCR reads anew with MiXCR; each CDR3 protein has one entry. The table shows 490,000 or so distinct CDR3 sequences, with about 22% occurring only once. Pregnant or lactating patients were excluded, as were those with uncontrolled infection or other autoimmune disease. These data belong to a study of T cells in Graves' hyperthyroidism and ophthalmopathy. Germline V lookup: CDR1 LGHDT, CDR2 YNNKEL (reference sequence). The CDR3 is 14 residues long. V was pared by 4 bases and J by 7 bases, with 13 bases between.

This clonotype was sampled from a woman in her seventies with Graves' ophthalmopathy. The genes are TRBV3-1 and TRBJ1-4, with D unresolved. The specimen sequenced was blood. The chain's CDR3 is CASSLRGLGEKLFF. CDR3 DNA sequence: TGTGCCAGCAGCCTCCGCGGGCTAGGTGAAAAACTGTTTTTT.